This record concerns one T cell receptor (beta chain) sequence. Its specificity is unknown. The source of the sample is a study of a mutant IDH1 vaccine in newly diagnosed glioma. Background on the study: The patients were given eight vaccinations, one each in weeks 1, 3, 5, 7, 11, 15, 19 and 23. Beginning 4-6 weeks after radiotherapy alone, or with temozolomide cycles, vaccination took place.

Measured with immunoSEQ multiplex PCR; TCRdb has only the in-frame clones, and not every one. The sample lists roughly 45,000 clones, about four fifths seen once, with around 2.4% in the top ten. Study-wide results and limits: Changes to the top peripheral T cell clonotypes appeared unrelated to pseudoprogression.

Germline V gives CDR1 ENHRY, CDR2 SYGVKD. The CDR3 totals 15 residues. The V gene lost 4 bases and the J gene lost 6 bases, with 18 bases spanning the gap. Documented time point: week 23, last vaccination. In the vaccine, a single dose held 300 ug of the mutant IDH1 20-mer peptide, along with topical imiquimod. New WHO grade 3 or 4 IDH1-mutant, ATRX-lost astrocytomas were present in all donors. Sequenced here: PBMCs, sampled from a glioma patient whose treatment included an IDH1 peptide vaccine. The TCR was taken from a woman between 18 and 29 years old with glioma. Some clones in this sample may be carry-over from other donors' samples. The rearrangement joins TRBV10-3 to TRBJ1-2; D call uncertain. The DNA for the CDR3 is TGTGCCATCAGTGCATCGCAGGCTCTACGAGATGGCTACACCTTC. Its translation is CAISASQALRDGYTF.